Following are 10 T cell receptor beta chains from one sample sequenced in a study of pediatric ulcerative colitis. During colonoscopy, one to two rectal pinch biopsies were collected. Only in-frame clones appear in the TCRdb table, and some are missing; sequencing was by immunoSEQ multiplex PCR. The sample lists under 50,000 clones; 60% to 85% were seen once. Sequencing was carried out using gut tissue. The receptors come from a girl aged 10-17 years with moderate ulcerative colitis.

The chain uses TRBV13 and TRBJ1-3; D is possibly TRBD1 (6 bases). The germline CDR1 and CDR2 sequences are PRHDT and FYEKMQ (reference sequence). V shed 5 bases and J shed 0 bases, with 14 bases lying between them. This CDR3 comprises 16 residues. CDR3: CASSVTRTVSGNTIYF. The CDR3 nucleotides read TGTGCCAGCAGCGTAACCCGGACAGTCTCTGGAAACACCATATATTTT.

Only a few counts were recorded for this clone. The CDR3 nucleotides read TGCGCCAGCAGCACGGGACAGGGGGTGTATGGCTACACCTTC. Translated, it gives CASSTGQGVYGYTF. This chain joins TRBV5-1 and TRBJ1-2; 11 bases are shared with TRBD1. The CDR3 has 14 residues. Germline loops: CDR1 SGHRS, CDR2 YFSETQ. Germline trimming cut 4 bases from V and 5 bases from J; bases unmatched to any gene: 4. The entire variable domain, with the rest obtained from reference TRBV5-1 and TRBJ1-2, is as follows: KAGVTQTPRYLIKTRGQQVTLSCSPISGHRSVSWYQQTPGQGLQFLFEYFSETQRNKGNFPGRFSGRQFSNSRSEMNVSTLELGDSALYLCASSTGQGVYGYTFGSGTRLTVV.

The V call is TRBV7-9, the J call TRBJ2-7; D gene unclear. The CDR3 has 12 amino acids. Germline V lookup: CDR1 SEHNR, CDR2 FQNEAQ (reference sequence). Trimming shortened V by 1 base and J by 8 bases, and 9 bases separated the two germline ends. DNA of the CDR3: TGTGCCAGCAGCTTAGACATCAGCCAGCAGTACTTC. Translated: CASSLDISQQYF.

This chain joins TRBV25-1 and TRBJ1-4, with a tentative D call TRBD1 (5 bases). Germline loops: CDR1 MGHDK, CDR2 SYGVNS. With 3 bases removed from V and 5 bases from J, the gap between germline ends came to 13 bases. This CDR3 has 15 residues. CDR3 region: CASSDPGRSNEKLFF. The DNA of the CDR3 is TGTGCCAGCAGTGATCCGGGACGTTCGAATGAAAAACTGTTTTTT. The full variable domain, its missing parts supplied by reference TRBV25-1 and TRBJ1-4, is EADIYQTPRYLVIGTGKKITLECSQTMGHDKMYWYQQDPGMELHLIHYSYGVNSTEKGDLSSESTVSRIRTEHFPLTLESARPSHTSQYLCASSDPGRSNEKLFFGSGTQLSVL.

J is TRBJ1-2 and V is TRBV25-1; 7 bases are shared with TRBD1. This CDR3 spans 14 amino acids. J was trimmed by 5 bases and V by 4 bases; bases with no gene match: 7. Germline-derived CDR1 and CDR2 are MGHDK and SYGVNS. CDR3 amino acids: CASSGMGQFYGYTF. As DNA, the CDR3 is TGTGCCAGCAGTGGTATGGGACAGTTTTATGGCTACACCTTC.

The CDR3 protein is CASSSGPYGGTGELFF. The CDR3 DNA follows: TGTGCCAGCAGCTCTGGACCCTACGGTGGAACCGGGGAGCTGTTTTTT. The chain has TRBV5-6 and TRBJ2-2; no clear D gene. V was pared by 3 bases and J by 5 bases, with 17 bases between. Germline CDR1 reads SGHDT; CDR2 reads YYEEEE. This CDR3 contains 16 residues.

V and J are TRBV7-9 and TRBJ2-7, with 7 bases that match TRBD1. CDR1 is SEHNR, CDR2 FQNEAQ, per germline (reference sequence). There are 14 residues in the CDR3. V gave up 4 bases and J gave up 3 bases; unmatched junction bases: 6. The CDR3, as DNA: TGTGCCAGCAGCTCGATAAACAGGGGCTACGAGCAGTACTTC. It encodes CASSSINRGYEQYF.

The chain joins TRBV28 to TRBJ1-1; D is unclear. The CDR3 contains 11 residues. The ends were cut back, 3 bases at V and 4 bases at J, with 3 bases in the middle. Germline lookup yields CDR1 MDHEN and CDR2 SYDVKM. In nucleotides, the CDR3 is TGTGCCAGCAGTTTTCTCACTGAAGCTTTCTTT. Translating it yields CASSFLTEAFF.

This clone has just one count. The rearrangement uses TRBV5-1 and TRBJ2-1; the match to TRBD2 covers 7 bases. CDR1 SGHRS and CDR2 YFSETQ come from the germline V gene. The CDR3 spans 14 residues. V lost 2 bases, J lost 5 bases, and 4 bases stayed unmatched. The CDR3 loop is CASSFLAANNEQFF. The DNA for the CDR3 is TGCGCCAGCAGCTTCCTAGCGGCCAACAATGAGCAGTTCTTC.

This clone was found once. The V and J genes are TRBV5-1 and TRBJ1-5; D call uncertain. CDR3 length: 14 amino acids. Germline CDR1 is SGHRS and CDR2 is YFSETQ. Trimming took off 5 bases at V and 7 bases at J, with 16 bases between the two ends. Here the CDR3 reads CASSPRGSEQPQHF. Written as DNA, the CDR3 is TGCGCCAGCAGTCCACGGGGTTCCGAGCAGCCCCAGCATTTT.